Below are 29 T cell receptor beta chains sequenced from a single sample in a study of T cells after posttransplantation cyclophosphamide. TCRdb's copy holds only in-frame clones and misses some; the assay was immunoSEQ multiplex PCR. The table has about 16,000 clones, 94% seen once. Cells defined as naive were viable CD3+CD4+ or CD3+CD8+ and CCR7+CD45RA+CD45RO-CD95-CD27+CD28+. The sequencing input was naive CD4+ T cells sorted from blood. The receptor set was obtained from a woman in her fifties or sixties in good health and a related stem cell transplant donor.

This sequence joins TRBV5-1 and TRBJ2-1, with TRBD2 matching 13 bases. The germline gives CDR1 SGHRS, CDR2 YFSETQ. The CDR3 consists of 16 residues. The V gene end was trimmed by 4 bases and the J gene end by 4 bases; junction bases not matched to a gene: 5. CDR3 protein: CASSRTGLAGYNEQFF. The DNA for the CDR3 is TGCGCCAGCAGCAGAACGGGACTAGCGGGGTACAATGAGCAGTTCTTC. The variable domain in full, with the rest retrieved from reference TRBV5-1 and TRBJ2-1, is KAGVTQTPRYLIKTRGQQVTLSCSPISGHRSVSWYQQTPGQGLQFLFEYFSETQRNKGNFPGRFSGRQFSNSRSEMNVSTLELGDSALYLCASSRTGLAGYNEQFFGPGTRLTVL.

This chain links TRBV18 with TRBJ1-3; D is perhaps TRBD1 (5 bases). The CDR3 length is 16 residues. The ends were cut back, 3 bases at V and 3 bases at J, with 15 bases in the middle. Germline values: CDR1 KGHSH, CDR2 LQKENI. The CDR3 region has the DNA TGTGCCAGCTCACCGGGGCAGATAAGCTTTGGAAACACCATATATTTT. Its protein product is CASSPGQISFGNTIYF.

This chain connects TRBV4-1 to TRBJ2-1, with D perhaps matching TRBD2 (5 bases). CDR1 MGHRA and CDR2 YSYEKL come from the germline V gene. Between the trimmed V and J ends, which lost 0 bases and 3 bases, there was a span of 12 bases. The CDR3 contains 16 residues. CDR3 DNA sequence: TGCGCCAGCAGCCAAGATACTCGGGAAGGCTACAATGAGCAGTTCTTC. Its protein product is CASSQDTREGYNEQFF.

The V gene is TRBV10-3, the J gene TRBJ1-1, with 7 positions matching TRBD1. The CDR3 length is 14 residues. The germline V gene encodes CDR1 ENHRY and CDR2 SYGVKD. With V trimmed by 6 bases and J by 7 bases, 11 bases remained unmatched. The CDR3 loop is CAIRPREGAYEAFF. As DNA, the CDR3 is TGTGCCATCAGGCCCCGGGAGGGGGCGTATGAAGCTTTCTTT.

The V gene is TRBV2, the J gene TRBJ2-2, with D possibly being TRBD2 (5 bases). Trimming stripped 6 bases from V and 2 bases from J, with 19 bases between. Germline V gene lookup returns CDR1 SNHLY and CDR2 FYNNEI. The CDR3 consists of 17 residues. This chain's CDR3 is CASSANLRSGNTGELFF. Here the CDR3 DNA reads TGTGCCAGCAGCGCAAACCTCCGGAGCGGTAACACCGGGGAGCTGTTTTTT.

In nucleotides, the CDR3 is TGTGCCAGCAGCTTAACGTTGGCGAGCGGTAGCTCCTACAATGAGCAGTTCTTC. Encoded protein: CASSLTLASGSSYNEQFF. J is TRBJ2-1 and V is TRBV7-3, with D possibly being TRBD2 (5 bases). The V end was cut by 0 bases, the J end by 0 bases, with 15 bases between. The CDR3 length is 18 residues. CDR1 and CDR2 (germline): SGHTA, FQGTGA.

The J gene is TRBJ2-5, the V gene TRBV7-2; 7 bases align to TRBD2. The end of the DNA aligns better with TRBJ2-7, so the J call may be wrong. The V gene's germline CDR1 is SGHTA and CDR2 FQGNSA. The CDR3 is 13 amino acids. CDR3 amino acids: CASSRRDYYEQYF. The CDR3 nucleotides read TGTGCCAGCAGCCGGAGGGACTACTACGAGCAGTACTTC.

The chain employs TRBV5-4 and TRBJ1-1; the D gene is possibly TRBD1 (6 bases). The CDR3 is 16 residues long. Trimming pared 4 bases from V and 2 bases from J, leaving 18 bases between. Germline CDR1 is SGHNT and CDR2 is YYREEE (reference sequence). DNA of the CDR3: TGTGCCAGCAGCGCCCCCCGGGACACCCTTAACACTGAAGCTTTCTTT. Encoded protein: CASSAPRDTLNTEAFF.

This clone was seen a few times. V gene TRBV21-1 combines with J gene TRBJ1-3. TRBV21-1 corresponds to a pseudogene. The CDR3 consists of 13 residues. CDR3 bases: TGTGCCAGCCGAATCGGGGTGACGGACACCATATATTTT. It translates to CASRIGVTDTIYF.

This chain links TRBV21-1 with TRBJ2-5; TRBD1 is the table's D call, not checked against the DNA. TRBV21-1 is a listed pseudogene. This CDR3 has 16 amino acids. CDR3 sequence (DNA): TGTGCCAGCAGGATCCACAAGGGCCCCCGACCAGGGGCCCAGTACTTC. It encodes CASRIHKGPRPGAQYF.

V gene TRBV7-9 combines with J gene TRBJ1-1, with D tentatively TRBD1 (5 bases). Germline V CDR1 and CDR2: SEHNR, FQNEAQ (reference sequence). Trimming took 6 bases from V and 2 from J, leaving 16 bases between them. This CDR3 contains 15 residues. CDR3 in amino acids: CASSLGGARNTEAFF. The CDR3 region has the DNA TGTGCCAGCAGTTTGGGAGGGGCACGCAACACTGAAGCTTTCTTT.

The chain couples TRBV2 to TRBJ2-1; 7 bases match TRBD2. Unmatched junction bases numbered 18, after V lost 10 bases and J lost 6 bases. Looked up from germline, CDR1 is SNHLY and CDR2 is FYNNEI. The CDR3 spans 16 residues. CDR3 amino acids: CAIHNPGLGGGNEQFF. The CDR3 nucleotides read TGTGCCATCCACAATCCAGGGCTTGGGGGGGGCAATGAGCAGTTCTTC.

The J gene is TRBJ2-1, the V gene TRBV7-3; 12 bases map to TRBD2. V dropped 5 bases and J dropped 7; count of bases not matched to a gene: 12. The length of the CDR3 is 17 residues. Per germline, CDR1 SGHTA and CDR2 FQGTGA. DNA for the CDR3: TGTGCCAGCAGCCCCAGAGCACTAGCGGGAGGTTCTAATGAGCAGTTCTTC. Its protein product is CASSPRALAGGSNEQFF.

The chain recombines TRBV7-7 with TRBJ1-4, with D maybe TRBD1 (5 bases). The CDR3 is made up of 15 amino acids. Trimming removed 0 bases at V and 2 bases at J, with 7 bases between. CDR1 is SSHAT, CDR2 FNYEAQ, per germline (reference sequence). The CDR3: CASSLAGGTNEKLFF. For the CDR3, the DNA is TGTGCCAGCAGCTTAGCGGGGGGGACTAATGAAAAACTGTTTTTT.

V is TRBV9 and J is TRBJ2-1; 8 positions match TRBD2. Germline CDR1 is SGDLS and CDR2 is YYNGEE. The CDR3 has 14 amino acids. The J segment lost 2 bases and the V segment lost 3 bases, leaving 1 base of the junction unmatched. The CDR3 region is CASSAGLAYNEQFF. The CDR3 bases are TGTGCCAGCAGCGCGGGACTAGCCTACAATGAGCAGTTCTTC.

The chain is built from TRBV15 and TRBJ2-1; 8 nucleotides line up with TRBD2. This CDR3 comprises 15 residues. Germline trimming cut 0 bases from V and 4 bases from J; bases unmatched to any gene: 2. Germline V gene lookup returns CDR1 LNHNV and CDR2 YYDKDF (reference sequence). The CDR3 DNA is TGTGCCACCAGCAGAGACATAGCGGGATACAATGAGCAGTTCTTC. As protein: CATSRDIAGYNEQFF.

The gene calls are TRBV29-1 and TRBJ1-2, with no clear D. Deletions cut 4 bases from V and 3 bases from J, with 18 bases between. The germline gives CDR1 SQVTM, CDR2 ANQGSEA. The length of the CDR3 is 15 residues. The CDR3 DNA follows: TGCAGCGTTGCCCGACGGGTTTCCGATGACTATGGCTACACCTTC. Its protein product is CSVARRVSDDYGYTF.

This clone has just one count. The rearrangement links TRBV7-2 to TRBJ2-1; 13 bases match TRBD2. The CDR3 is 18 residues long. Germline V gives CDR1 SGHTA, CDR2 FQGNSA. V shed 5 bases and J 8 bases; nucleotides not matched to a gene: 15. The DNA of the CDR3 is TGTGCCAGCAGCCTGACAAGGACTAGCGGGAGTCTTTGGCATGAGCAGTTCTTC. Translated: CASSLTRTSGSLWHEQFF.

The gene calls are TRBV6-1 and TRBJ1-5; 9 bases agree with TRBD1. The CDR3 has 14 amino acids. V shed 7 bases and J 11 bases; nucleotides not matched to a gene: 12. Germline V gene lookup returns CDR1 MNHNS and CDR2 SASEGT. The DNA for the CDR3 is TGTGCCAGCACGAGGGACAGGGCTGTGAGGGCCCAGCATTTT. It specifies CASTRDRAVRAQHF.

J is TRBJ1-5 and V is TRBV5-4, with D unclear. The CDR3 consists of 15 residues. V was shortened by 1 base and J by 4 bases, with 12 bases between the two germline ends. Germline values: CDR1 SGHNT, CDR2 YYREEE (reference sequence). CDR3 region: CASSLTPEANQPQHF. The CDR3 nucleotides are TGTGCCAGCAGCTTGACCCCGGAGGCAAATCAGCCCCAGCATTTT.

The V and J genes are TRBV11-3 and TRBJ2-2, with D perhaps TRBD2 (6 bases). Deletions cut 7 bases from V and 5 bases from J, with 14 bases between. Germline V CDR1 and CDR2: SGHNT, YENEEA. The CDR3 has 14 residues. CDR3: CASTGEANTGELFF. Written as DNA, the CDR3 is TGTGCCAGCACCGGGGAGGCCAATACCGGGGAGCTGTTTTTT.

The rearrangement links TRBV5-1 to TRBJ1-3; 10 bases are shared with TRBD1. The germline CDR1 and CDR2 sequences are SGHRS and YFSETQ. Germline trimming cut 0 bases from V and 2 bases from J; bases unmatched to any gene: 2. This CDR3 region has 16 residues. CDR3: CASSLAGTGAGNTIYF. The DNA for the CDR3 is TGCGCCAGCAGCTTGGCGGGGACAGGGGCTGGAAACACCATATATTTT.

The chain carries TRBV11-2 and TRBJ2-5; maybe TRBD2 (6 bases). The V gene lost 1 base and the J gene lost 5 bases, with 17 bases spanning the gap. Germline values: CDR1 SGHAT, CDR2 FQNNGV. This CDR3 spans 16 amino acids. The CDR3 spells CASSLVGRLVSETQYF. CDR3 nucleotides: TGTGCCAGCAGCTTAGTGGGCCGACTAGTTTCGGAGACCCAGTACTTC.

V usage is TRBV30 and J usage is TRBJ1-1, with D unresolved. The CDR3 spans 12 residues. With 3 bases removed from V and 0 bases from J, the gap between germline ends came to 5 bases. Germline V lookup: CDR1 GTSNPN, CDR2 SVGIG (reference sequence). This CDR3 is CAWSGLNTEAFF. CDR3 bases: TGTGCCTGGAGCGGGTTGAACACTGAAGCTTTCTTT.

The V gene is TRBV6-5, the J gene TRBJ2-3; 8 bases agree with TRBD2. V was clipped by 6 bases and J by 3 bases; unmatched bases: 5. The CDR3 is made up of 14 amino acids. Germline CDR1 is MNHEY and CDR2 is SVGAGI. The CDR3 protein is CASRAGVSTDTQYF. CDR3 nucleotide sequence: TGTGCCAGCAGAGCGGGAGTGTCGACAGATACGCAGTATTTT.

The chain has TRBV5-4 and TRBJ2-7; 11 bases map to TRBD1. Per germline, CDR1 SGHNT and CDR2 YYREEE (reference sequence). CDR3 size: 14 residues. With 3 bases clipped from V and 5 bases from J, the junction kept 4 bases outside the gene matches. The CDR3 bases are TGTGCCAGCAGCTCCCGGACAGGGGGCGACGAGCAGTACTTC. It encodes CASSSRTGGDEQYF.

This chain uses TRBV7-3 with TRBJ2-2; D uncertain. The length of the CDR3 is 13 residues. Germline assignment: CDR1 SGHTA and CDR2 FQGTGA. Trimming pared 2 bases from V and 4 bases from J, leaving 5 bases between. CDR3 sequence reads: CASSLPVTGELFF. In nucleotides, the CDR3 is TGTGCCAGCAGCTTACCCGTCACCGGGGAGCTGTTTTTT.

The chain is built from TRBV29-1 and TRBJ2-7; D gene ambiguous. CDR1 SQVTM and CDR2 ANQGSEA come from the germline V gene. The CDR3 is 12 amino acids. Trimming stripped 4 bases from V and 5 bases from J, with 12 bases between. The CDR3 nucleotides are TGCAGCGTTGCGGCAGCCGCGGACGAGCAGTACTTC. This codes for CSVAAAADEQYF.

This clone has a single count. V is TRBV29-1 and J is TRBJ2-5; TRBD1 is a possible D gene (7 bases). Deletions cut 7 bases from V and 5 bases from J, with 14 bases between. Germline CDR1 and CDR2: SQVTM and ANQGSEA. The CDR3 has 12 amino acids. CDR3 sequence (DNA): TGCAGCGGTAGACAGGGAGGTGAGACCCAGTACTTC. Residues: CSGRQGGETQYF.